This T cell receptor (beta chain) was recovered during a study of blood T cell repertoires in COVID-19. At the level of the study: Sites across the United States, Italy and Spain contributed samples from acute and convalescent COVID-19.

TCRdb keeps only in-frame clones here, not all; method: immunoSEQ multiplex PCR. The profile shows roughly 190,000 clones, more than 75% of them singletons. Germline-derived CDR1 and CDR2 are SGHRS and YFSETQ. This CDR3 region has 16 residues. Unmatched junction bases numbered 10, after V lost 1 base and J lost 5 bases. Sequenced material: peripheral blood. This chain connects TRBV5-1 to TRBJ2-5; 8 bases fit TRBD2. This sequence was found in a woman in her fifties or sixties with active or convalescent COVID-19. CDR3 in amino acids: CASSLKVAGSPETQYF. Written as DNA, the CDR3 is TGCGCCAGCAGCTTGAAGGTAGCGGGAAGTCCGGAGACCCAGTACTTC. Supplemented by reference TRBV5-1 and TRBJ2-5, the full variable domain reads KAGVTQTPRYLIKTRGQQVTLSCSPISGHRSVSWYQQTPGQGLQFLFEYFSETQRNKGNFPGRFSGRQFSNSRSEMNVSTLELGDSALYLCASSLKVAGSPETQYFGPGTRLLVL.